A single sample is the source of the 32 T cell receptor beta chains below, sequenced in a study of blood T cells in healthy people across ages. The second PCR ran roughly 6 to 11 cycles with a sample-barcoded 5' primer and J-beta primers. TCRdb reanalysed the 5' RACE reads using MiXCR and keeps one entry per CDR3 protein. The sample comprises around 1,600,000 distinct CDR3 sequences, roughly 43% of which are singletons, and approximately 4.1% rests with the top ten. The sample consisted of blood. The receptors here all came from a woman between 18 and 29 years old in good health.

The chain couples TRBV4-2 to TRBJ2-1; 9 nucleotides match TRBD1. V dropped 0 bases and J dropped 8; count of bases not matched to a gene: 23. Germline V gene lookup returns CDR1 LGHNA and CDR2 YNFKEQ. The CDR3 has 21 amino acids. The CDR3 loop is CASSQDVATGGLWEPFDEQFF. CDR3 nucleotide sequence: TGTGCCAGCAGCCAAGACGTGGCTACAGGGGGCTTGTGGGAGCCATTCGATGAGCAGTTCTTC.

The CDR3 sequence is CASSPTGEYNEQFF. The CDR3 DNA follows: TGTGCCAGCAGCCCGACAGGAGAGTACAATGAGCAGTTCTTC. V and J are TRBV28 and TRBJ2-1, with a tentative D call TRBD1 (6 bases). V lost 6 bases to trimming and J lost 4 bases, with 13 bases between them. From germline, CDR1 is MDHEN and CDR2 SYDVKM. The CDR3 is made up of 14 amino acids.

There are a few counts of this clonotype. This chain joins TRBV10-3 and TRBJ1-3; D gene unclear. Trimming took off 8 bases at V and 3 bases at J, with 11 bases between the two ends. The CDR3 is 13 residues long. Germline V gives CDR1 ENHRY, CDR2 SYGVKD. The CDR3 DNA sequence: TGTGCCATCGCCGGTCCGGGTGGAAACACCATATATTTT. This sequence encodes CAIAGPGGNTIYF.

This clonotype appeared a few times. J is TRBJ2-4 and V is TRBV11-2, with TRBD2 matching over 12 bases. The CDR3 runs to 14 residues. Germline V gene sequence: CDR1 SGHAT, CDR2 FQNNGV. Losses at the gene ends were 5 bases for V and 9 bases for J; bases not matched to a gene: 5. CDR3 region: CASSPRTSGAIQYF. In DNA form, the CDR3 reads TGTGCCAGCAGCCCGAGGACTAGCGGGGCCATTCAGTACTTC.

The V gene is TRBV12-3 or TRBV12-4, the J gene TRBJ2-2; 8 nucleotides agree with TRBD2. The CDR3 contains 15 residues. The J segment lost 4 bases and the V segment lost 6 bases, leaving 7 bases of the junction unmatched. CDR3 nucleotide sequence: TGTGCCAGCAGAGGGAGCGGGGGAGCCACCGGGGAGCTGTTTTTT. Protein product: CASRGSGGATGELFF.

The genes are TRBV28 and TRBJ2-5; 12 bases are shared with TRBD2. CDR1 and CDR2 from the germline V gene are MDHEN and SYDVKM. CDR3 size: 19 residues. J gave up 11 bases and V 5 bases, and 24 bases lay outside the gene matches. In DNA, the CDR3 is TGTGCCAGCAGTCACCAACGAGGACTAGCGGGGACGATCTACAATGAGCAGTACTTC. This codes for CASSHQRGLAGTIYNEQYF.

Note on this clonotype: The junction does not match germline at one end; this may be a read error. V is TRBV20-1 and J is TRBJ1-2; D might be TRBD1 (5 bases). The CDR3 spans 14 residues. Germline lookup yields CDR1 DFQATT and CDR2 SNEGSKA (reference sequence). The CDR3: CSAIDRRKGCGYTF. The CDR3 nucleotides are TGCAGCGCTATCGACAGACGAAAGGGGTGTGGCTACACCTTC.

Concerning this clonotype: One end of the junction varies from germline; a read error may be responsible. V gene TRBV27 combines with J gene TRBJ2-7; TRBD2 agrees at 13 bases. The length of the CDR3 is 12 residues. Germline-derived CDR1 and CDR2 are MNHEY and SMNVEV (reference sequence). This CDR3 is CPSGLAGDEQYF. Written as DNA, the CDR3 is TGTCCCAGCGGACTAGCGGGAGACGAGCAGTACTTC.

The rearrangement links TRBV7-2 to TRBJ2-3, with D tentatively TRBD2 (7 bases). CDR3 length equals 16 residues. CDR1 and CDR2 (germline): SGHTA, FQGNSA. The V end was cut by 4 bases, the J end by 0 bases, with 14 bases between. CDR3 protein: CASSWKSGTSTDTQYF. The CDR3 coding sequence is TGTGCCAGCAGCTGGAAAAGCGGGACAAGCACAGATACGCAGTATTTT.

This clonotype was found a few times. This chain connects TRBV4-3 to TRBJ2-7; 7 bases agree with TRBD2. CDR1 is LGHNA, CDR2 YSLEER, per germline. The CDR3 has 15 residues. The V segment lost 3 bases and the J segment 0 bases; nucleotides outside the gene matches: 5. The CDR3 sequence is CASSQGRATSYEQYF. The CDR3 nucleotides read TGCGCCAGCAGCCAGGGGAGGGCAACCTCCTACGAGCAGTACTTC.

V usage is TRBV6-2 or TRBV6-3 and J usage is TRBJ2-7; 10 positions match TRBD2. CDR3 length: 14 residues. V shed 5 bases, J shed 2 bases, and the junction held 3 bases outside the gene matches. Germline loops: CDR1 MNHEY, CDR2 SVGEGT. The CDR3 bases are TGTGCCAGCAGTCCTAGCGGGAGTACCTACGAGCAGTACTTC. This sequence encodes CASSPSGSTYEQYF.

CDR3 nucleotides: TGTGCCAGCAGCAGCCCGACTAGCGGGGGGGCCCCAGATACGCAGTATTTT. Amino acids: CASSSPTSGGAPDTQYF. V and J are TRBV9 and TRBJ2-3; TRBD2 agrees at 14 bases. The germline V gene encodes CDR1 SGDLS and CDR2 YYNGEE. Losses at the gene ends were 4 bases for V and 4 bases for J; bases not matched to a gene: 8. The CDR3 runs to 17 residues. Variable domain in full (rest from reference TRBV9 and TRBJ2-3): DSGVTQTPKHLITATGQRVTLRCSPRSGDLSVYWYQQSLDQGLQFLIQYYNGEERAKGNILERFSAQQFPDLHSELNLSSLELGDSALYFCASSSPTSGGAPDTQYFGPGTRLTVL.

This clonotype was found a few times. The chain joins TRBV18 to TRBJ1-2; possible D gene TRBD1, 6 bases. CDR1 is KGHSH and CDR2 is LQKENI in the germline V gene. This CDR3 region has 16 residues. Trimming shortened V by 2 bases and J by 2 bases, and 15 bases separated the two germline ends. This CDR3 is CASSPGAGARNYGYTF. As DNA, the CDR3 is TGTGCCAGCTCACCAGGGGCAGGGGCGCGGAACTATGGCTACACCTTC. Combining the CDR3 with reference TRBV18 and TRBJ1-2 gives the whole variable domain NAGVMQNPRHLVRRRGQEARLRCSPMKGHSHVYWYRQLPEEGLKFMVYLQKENIIDESGMPKERFSAEFPKEGPSILRIQQVVRGDSAAYFCASSPGAGARNYGYTFGSGTRLTVV.

The chain uses TRBV20-1 and TRBJ2-7; D may be TRBD2 (5 bases). Germline CDR1 DFQATT, CDR2 SNEGSKA (reference sequence). The germline V and J ends were trimmed by 0 bases and 7 bases, with 19 bases remaining between them. The CDR3 is 15 residues long. CDR3 coding DNA: TGCAGTGCTAGAGATGGGAGAGGACCCCACAATGAGCAGTACTTC. Protein product: CSARDGRGPHNEQYF.

The chain recombines TRBV6-5 with TRBJ1-1; unclear D gene. The V gene's germline CDR1 is MNHEY and CDR2 SVGAGI. V shed 7 bases and J shed 3 bases, with 12 bases lying between them. The CDR3 covers 13 residues. The CDR3 nucleotides are TGTGCCAGCAATAATTTCGGGGACACTGAAGCTTTCTTT. This translates into CASNNFGDTEAFF.

V gene TRBV7-8 combines with J gene TRBJ2-1; 13 bases are a match to TRBD2. The CDR3 is 15 amino acids. The germline V gene has CDR1 SGHVS and CDR2 FQNEAQ. V gave up 1 base and J gave up 9 bases; unmatched junction bases: 3. This chain's CDR3 is CASSLGTSGGFEQFF. CDR3 bases: TGTGCCAGCAGCTTAGGGACTAGCGGGGGCTTTGAGCAGTTCTTC.

J is TRBJ2-1 and V is TRBV7-2; tentative D call: TRBD2 (6 bases). CDR1 is SGHTA and CDR2 is FQGNSA in the germline V gene. V was shortened by 2 bases and J by 13 bases, with 9 bases between the two germline ends. CDR3 length: 11 residues. CDR3 sequence (DNA): TGTGCCAGCAGCTTACGGGAGACCCAGTTCTTC. Translating gives CASSLRETQFF.

The chain is built from TRBV24-1 and TRBJ2-3; 7 bases agree with TRBD2. V shed 6 bases, J shed 4 bases, and the junction held 6 bases outside the gene matches. Germline values: CDR1 KGHDR, CDR2 SFDVKD. The length of the CDR3 is 14 residues. CDR3 DNA sequence: TGTGCCACCAGTTTCGGGGGGAGTTCAGATACGCAGTATTTT. Protein sequence: CATSFGGSSDTQYF.

J is TRBJ1-5 and V is TRBV7-2; TRBD1 matches at 10 bases. Unmatched junction bases numbered 4, after V lost 5 bases and J lost 3 bases. This CDR3 spans 15 amino acids. Per the germline V gene, CDR1 is SGHTA and CDR2 is FQGNSA. The DNA of the CDR3 is TGTGCCAGCAGCCCGGGACAGGGGATCAATCAGCCCCAGCATTTT. Translation gives CASSPGQGINQPQHF.

This clonotype was recorded a few times. The chain joins TRBV20-1 to TRBJ2-1; D remains unclear. The CDR3 length is 16 residues. V was clipped by 6 bases and J by 8 bases, with 26 bases between them. The V gene's germline CDR1 is DFQATT and CDR2 SNEGSKA (reference sequence). CDR3 nucleotides: TGCAGTGCAGCCCTGGACCAACCTAGGTTTACGGATGAGCAGTTCTTC. Translated: CSAALDQPRFTDEQFF.

Many counts were recorded for this clonotype. The chain recombines TRBV27 with TRBJ1-1, with no clear D. Looked up from germline, CDR1 is MNHEY and CDR2 is SMNVEV (reference sequence). The ends were cut back, 1 base at V and 4 bases at J, with 4 bases in the middle. This CDR3 is built from 12 residues. DNA for the CDR3: TGTGCCAGCAGTTTATACGGCACTGAAGCTTTCTTT. Residues: CASSLYGTEAFF.

The chain joins TRBV10-3 to TRBJ1-5; 9 bases are a match to TRBD1. The CDR3 length is 17 residues. Germline CDR1 and CDR2: ENHRY and SYGVKD. V dropped 2 bases and J dropped 3; count of bases not matched to a gene: 8. The chain's CDR3 is CAISEPKGQGFNQPQHF. In DNA, the CDR3 is TGTGCCATCAGTGAGCCAAAGGGACAGGGATTCAATCAGCCCCAGCATTTT.

This clonotype was seen more than once but under ten times. J is TRBJ2-6 and V is TRBV6-5; D uncertain. Germline values: CDR1 MNHEY, CDR2 SVGAGI. The CDR3 contains 16 residues. V was clipped by 5 bases and J by 0 bases, with 11 bases between them. CDR3 in amino acids: CASSTDGLSGANVLTF. The DNA for the CDR3 is TGTGCCAGCAGTACAGACGGGCTCTCTGGGGCCAACGTCCTGACTTTC.

The genes are TRBV12-3 or TRBV12-4 and TRBJ2-2, with TRBD2 matching over 10 bases. The CDR3 is 16 amino acids. Germline trimming cut 3 bases from V and 3 bases from J; bases unmatched to any gene: 4. CDR3 nucleotide sequence: TGTGCCAGCAGTTTTCTAGCGGGGGCGCACACCGGGGAGCTGTTTTTT. This translates into CASSFLAGAHTGELFF.

The sample holds a few counts of this clonotype. The chain joins TRBV27 to TRBJ1-2, with TRBD1 matching over 9 bases. CDR3 length equals 18 residues. The trim removed 6 bases at V and 5 bases at J, leaving 19 bases unmatched. Per germline, CDR1 MNHEY and CDR2 SMNVEV (reference sequence). The CDR3 DNA is TGTGCCAGCAGCCAGCGGTTCGACACAGGGGGCGCCTTGTATGGCTACACCTTC. This codes for CASSQRFDTGGALYGYTF.

The genes are TRBV4-1 and TRBJ1-5; no reliable D call. Trimming stripped 2 bases from V and 7 bases from J, with 18 bases between. This CDR3 has 16 residues. CDR1 MGHRA and CDR2 YSYEKL come from the germline V gene. The CDR3 reads CASSQREGSRDQPQHF. DNA for the CDR3: TGCGCCAGCAGCCAAAGAGAGGGAAGCAGAGACCAGCCCCAGCATTTT.

The genes are TRBV2 and TRBJ1-2; TRBD1 matches 7 bases. V was pared by 7 bases and J by 5 bases, with 7 bases of the junction left unmatched. CDR3 size: 13 residues. Per germline, CDR1 SNHLY and CDR2 FYNNEI. CDR3 in DNA: TGTGCCAGCATAGGGGAACAGGGGTATGGCTACACCTTC. This sequence encodes CASIGEQGYGYTF.

This rearrangement joins TRBV20-1 to TRBJ2-3; TRBD2 matches at 9 bases. V was clipped by 5 bases and J by 0 bases; unmatched bases: 3. Germline CDR1 and CDR2: DFQATT and SNEGSKA (reference sequence). The CDR3 is 14 amino acids. For the CDR3, the DNA is TGCAGTGCTTTAGCGGGGGCCAGCACAGATACGCAGTATTTT. It encodes CSALAGASTDTQYF.

This rearrangement joins TRBV29-1 to TRBJ2-5; D gene uncertain. CDR1 and CDR2 from the germline V gene are SQVTM and ANQGSEA. Trimming cost V 4 bases and J 11 bases, with 23 bases left between them. The CDR3 extends over 14 amino acids. The DNA for the CDR3 is TGCAGCGTTGTTGGGCAGGCACAGTACAATGAGCAGTACTTC. Translating gives CSVVGQAQYNEQYF.

With regard to this clonotype: One end of the junction does not line up with germline, which may come from a read error. This chain joins TRBV29-1 and TRBJ2-3, with 7 bases fitting TRBD1. Germline values: CDR1 SQVTM, CDR2 ANQGSEA. The length of the CDR3 is 15 residues. The CDR3 DNA follows: TGCAGCGTCACCTCGACAGGGAGCAAGGCAGATGCGCAGTATTTT. Encoded protein: CSVTSTGSKADAQYF.

Only a few counts were recorded for this clonotype. The chain uses TRBV5-1 and TRBJ2-3; D may be TRBD1 (6 bases). The CDR3 totals 15 residues. In germline, CDR1 is SGHRS, CDR2 YFSETQ. V lost 0 bases and J 1 base, leaving 9 bases between the germline ends. CDR3 loop: CASSLGTDRTDTQYF. The CDR3 region has the DNA TGCGCCAGCAGCTTGGGGACAGACCGCACAGATACGCAGTATTTT. Based on the CDR3 plus reference TRBV5-1 and TRBJ2-3, the full variable domain is KAGVTQTPRYLIKTRGQQVTLSCSPISGHRSVSWYQQTPGQGLQFLFEYFSETQRNKGNFPGRFSGRQFSNSRSEMNVSTLELGDSALYLCASSLGTDRTDTQYFGPGTRLTVL.

This clonotype was observed a single time. V and J are TRBV3-1 and TRBJ2-5; D unresolved. The J call may not be correct, given that the DNA end is closer to TRBJ2-7. CDR1 LGHDT and CDR2 YNNKEL come from the germline V gene (reference sequence). The CDR3 is 13 amino acids. CDR3 bases: TGTGCCAGCAGCCCCCCTAGGGTCTACGAGCAGTACTTC. This codes for CASSPPRVYEQYF.